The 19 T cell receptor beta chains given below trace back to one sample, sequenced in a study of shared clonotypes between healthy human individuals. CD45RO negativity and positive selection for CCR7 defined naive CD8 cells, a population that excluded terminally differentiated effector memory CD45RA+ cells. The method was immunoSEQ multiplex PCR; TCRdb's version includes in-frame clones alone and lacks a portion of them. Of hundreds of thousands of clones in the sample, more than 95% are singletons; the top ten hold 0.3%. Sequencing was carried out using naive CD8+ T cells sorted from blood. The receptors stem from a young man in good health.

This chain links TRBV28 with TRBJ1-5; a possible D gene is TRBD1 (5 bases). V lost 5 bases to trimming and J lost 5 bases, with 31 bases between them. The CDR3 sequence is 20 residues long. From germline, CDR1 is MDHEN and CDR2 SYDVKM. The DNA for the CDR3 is TGTGCCAGCAGTGAGGGTATATGGGAAAGTACCAGGGCCCGGGATCAGCCCCAGCATTTT. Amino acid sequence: CASSEGIWESTRARDQPQHF.

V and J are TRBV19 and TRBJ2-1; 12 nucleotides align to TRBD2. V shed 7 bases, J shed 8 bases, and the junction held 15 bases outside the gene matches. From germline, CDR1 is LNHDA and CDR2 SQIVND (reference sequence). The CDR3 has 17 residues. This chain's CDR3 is CASTHSLAGGPGDEQFF. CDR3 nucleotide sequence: TGTGCCAGTACCCATTCTCTAGCGGGAGGGCCGGGCGATGAGCAGTTCTTC. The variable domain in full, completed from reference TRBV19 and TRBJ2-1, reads DGGITQSPKYLFRKEGQNVTLSCEQNLNHDAMYWYRQDPGQGLRLIYYSQIVNDFQKGDIAEGYSVSREKKESFPLTVTSAQKNPTAFYLCASTHSLAGGPGDEQFFGPGTRLTVL.

CDR3 sequence reads: CASSPGTGGYEQYF. CDR3 sequence (DNA): TGCGCCAGCAGCCCCGGGACAGGGGGCTACGAGCAGTACTTC. J is TRBJ2-7 and V is TRBV4-3, with TRBD1 identical over 11 bases. Germline-derived CDR1 and CDR2 are LGHNA and YSLEER. V lost 4 bases and J lost 3; bases outside the gene matches: 2. The CDR3 consists of 14 residues.

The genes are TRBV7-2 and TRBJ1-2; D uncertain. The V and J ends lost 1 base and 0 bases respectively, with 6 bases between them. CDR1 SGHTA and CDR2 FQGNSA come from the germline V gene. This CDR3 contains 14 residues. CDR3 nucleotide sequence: TGTGCCAGCAGCTTAGACCCGACTAACTATGGCTACACCTTC. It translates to CASSLDPTNYGYTF.

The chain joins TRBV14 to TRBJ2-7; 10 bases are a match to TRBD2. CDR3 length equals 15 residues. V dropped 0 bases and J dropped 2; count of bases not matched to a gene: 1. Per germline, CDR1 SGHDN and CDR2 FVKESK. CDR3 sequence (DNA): TGTGCCAGCAGCCAAGAAGCGGGAGGGCCCTACGAGCAGTACTTC. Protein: CASSQEAGGPYEQYF.

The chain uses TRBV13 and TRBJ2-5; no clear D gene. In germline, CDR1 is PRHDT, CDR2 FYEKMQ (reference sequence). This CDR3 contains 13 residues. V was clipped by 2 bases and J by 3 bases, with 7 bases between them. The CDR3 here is CASSLFPEETQYF. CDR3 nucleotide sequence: TGTGCCAGCAGCTTATTTCCAGAAGAGACCCAGTACTTC. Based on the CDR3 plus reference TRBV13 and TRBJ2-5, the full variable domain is AAGVIQSPRHLIKEKRETATLKCYPIPRHDTVYWYQQGPGQDPQFLISFYEKMQSDKGSIPDRFSAQQFSDYHSELNMSSLELGDSALYFCASSLFPEETQYFGPGTRLLVL.

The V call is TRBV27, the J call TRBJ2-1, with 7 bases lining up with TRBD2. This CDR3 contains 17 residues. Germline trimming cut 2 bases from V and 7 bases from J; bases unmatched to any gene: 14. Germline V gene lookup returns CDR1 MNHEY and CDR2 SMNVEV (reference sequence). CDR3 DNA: TGTGCCAGCAGTTTAACGTATAGGTGGGAGGGAGGGAATGAGCAGTTCTTC. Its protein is CASSLTYRWEGGNEQFF.

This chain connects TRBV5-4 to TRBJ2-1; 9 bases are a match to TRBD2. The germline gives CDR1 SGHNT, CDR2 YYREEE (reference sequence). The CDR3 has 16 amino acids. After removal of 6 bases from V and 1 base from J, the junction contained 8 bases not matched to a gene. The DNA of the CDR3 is TGTGCCAGCATAGACAGTAGCGGGAGTTCCTACAATGAGCAGTTCTTC. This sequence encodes CASIDSSGSSYNEQFF.

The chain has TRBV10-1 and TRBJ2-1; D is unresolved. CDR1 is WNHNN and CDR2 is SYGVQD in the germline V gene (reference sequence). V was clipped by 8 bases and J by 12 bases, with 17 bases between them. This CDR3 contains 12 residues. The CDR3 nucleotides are TGCGCCAGCGCCCTAAAAAAGGGAACGCAGTTCTTC. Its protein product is CASALKKGTQFF.

The CDR3 DNA is TGTGCCACCATTGTATCAGATACGCAGTATTTT. This sequence encodes CATIVSDTQYF. The rearrangement joins TRBV15 to TRBJ2-3, with D unclear. The CDR3 has 11 amino acids. CDR1 is LNHNV, CDR2 YYDKDF, per germline (reference sequence). Trimming removed 7 bases at V and 4 bases at J, with 6 bases between.

The CDR3 DNA reads TGTGCCAGCAGCGAGCTAGCGGGAGGACCCAATGAGCAGTTCTTC. Its translation: CASSELAGGPNEQFF. The chain is built from TRBV6-4 and TRBJ2-1; TRBD2 agrees at 11 bases. The CDR3 has 15 amino acids. Trimming removed 6 bases from V and 6 bases from J; junction bases left unmatched: 7. Looked up from germline, CDR1 is MRHNA and CDR2 is SNTAGT.

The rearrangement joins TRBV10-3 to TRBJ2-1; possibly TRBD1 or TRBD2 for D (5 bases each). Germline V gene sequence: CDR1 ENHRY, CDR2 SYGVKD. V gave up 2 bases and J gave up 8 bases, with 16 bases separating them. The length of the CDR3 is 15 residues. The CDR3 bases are TGTGCCATCAGTGAGGGGTGGGGGAGTGGCGATGAGCAGTTCTTC. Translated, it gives CAISEGWGSGDEQFF.

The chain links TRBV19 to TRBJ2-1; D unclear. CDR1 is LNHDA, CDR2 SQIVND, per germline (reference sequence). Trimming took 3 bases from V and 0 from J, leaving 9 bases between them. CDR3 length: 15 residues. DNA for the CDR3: TGTGCCAGTAGTATTGCTATGAGCTCCTACAATGAGCAGTTCTTC. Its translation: CASSIAMSSYNEQFF.

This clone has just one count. CDR3 region: CASSPKPLGSQYF. DNA of the CDR3: TGTGCCAGCAGCCCAAAACCTCTCGGGTCGCAGTATTTT. The chain joins TRBV7-7 to TRBJ2-3; D gene uncertain. V was clipped by 5 bases and J by 10 bases, with 16 bases between them. The CDR3 spans 13 residues. CDR1 and CDR2 from the germline V gene are SSHAT and FNYEAQ (reference sequence).

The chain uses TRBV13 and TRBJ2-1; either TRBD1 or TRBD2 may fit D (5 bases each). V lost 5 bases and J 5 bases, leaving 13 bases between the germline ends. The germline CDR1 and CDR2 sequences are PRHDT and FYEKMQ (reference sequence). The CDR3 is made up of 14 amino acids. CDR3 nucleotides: TGTGCCAGCAGCCGAGGGGTTTTCAACAATGAGCAGTTCTTC. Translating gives CASSRGVFNNEQFF.

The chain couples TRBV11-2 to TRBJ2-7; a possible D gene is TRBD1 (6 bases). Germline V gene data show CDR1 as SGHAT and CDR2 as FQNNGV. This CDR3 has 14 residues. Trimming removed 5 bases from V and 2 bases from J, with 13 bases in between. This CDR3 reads CASSLAQGTYEQYF. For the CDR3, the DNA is TGTGCCAGCAGCCTAGCACAGGGAACCTACGAGCAGTACTTC.

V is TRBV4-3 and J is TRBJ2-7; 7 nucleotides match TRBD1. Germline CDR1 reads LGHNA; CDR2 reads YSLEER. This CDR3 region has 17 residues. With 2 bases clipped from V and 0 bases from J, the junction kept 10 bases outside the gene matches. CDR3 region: CASSQSYNDRDSYEQYF. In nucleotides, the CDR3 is TGCGCCAGCAGCCAATCCTATAACGACAGGGACTCCTACGAGCAGTACTTC.

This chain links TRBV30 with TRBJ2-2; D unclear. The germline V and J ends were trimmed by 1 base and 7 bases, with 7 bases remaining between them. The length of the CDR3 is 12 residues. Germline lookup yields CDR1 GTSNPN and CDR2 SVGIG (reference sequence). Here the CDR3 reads CAWSGKSGELFF. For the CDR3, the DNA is TGTGCCTGGAGTGGAAAAAGCGGGGAGCTGTTTTTT.

The CDR3 region has the DNA TGTGCCAGCAGTCAACTACCTAGCACAGATACGCAGTATTTT. Residues: CASSQLPSTDTQYF. The chain employs TRBV6-5 and TRBJ2-3; D remains ambiguous. V lost 5 bases and J lost 0, with 9 bases in between. The CDR3 has 14 residues. Germline V gene sequence: CDR1 MNHEY, CDR2 SVGAGI.